Listed below are T cell receptor beta chains from one sample, sequenced in a study of response to subunit inactivated influenza vaccine. TCRdb independently ran MiXCR on the RT-PCR reads; one entry per CDR3 protein. The repertoire holds about 700,000 distinct CDR3 sequences, with 15% to 18% as singletons. Material: PBMCs from blood, obtained about 13 days after vaccination. The receptors shown here come from a man between 45 and 60 years old who received an inactivated influenza vaccine. Each CDR3 is given with its conserved first and last residue. The D gene is left open where the match is weak. The listing skips clone size in some rows; elsewhere it reads once, few, many or a size class.

D gene: NA; clone size: NA; V gene: TRBV9; J gene: TRBJ2-3; CDR3 DNA: TGTGCCAGCAGCGTCGGGTATGTGGGCACAGATACGCAGTATTTT; CDR3 protein: CASSVGYVGTDTQYF
D gene: NA; clone size: few; V gene: TRBV6-5; J gene: TRBJ2-2; CDR3 DNA: TGTGCCAGCAGTAACAGGGTTGCCGGGGAGCTGTTTTTT; CDR3 protein: CASSNRVAGELFF
D gene: NA; clone size: few; V gene: TRBV24-1; J gene: TRBJ2-2; CDR3 DNA: TGTGCCACCAGTGGCACCGGGACACACGCGAACACCGGGGAGCTGTTTTTT; CDR3 protein: CATSGTGTHANTGELFF
D gene: TRBD1; clone size: few; V gene: TRBV27; J gene: TRBJ2-3; CDR3 DNA: TGTGCCAGCAGTACAGGGGGCGGCGCAGATACGCAGTATTTT; CDR3 protein: CASSTGGGADTQYF
D gene: TRBD1; clone size: few; V gene: TRBV5-1; J gene: TRBJ2-6; CDR3 DNA: TGCGCCAGCAGCTCGGCTTTCGGGACAGGTCCCTCTGGGGCCAACGTCCTGACTTTC; CDR3 protein: CASSSAFGTGPSGANVLTF
D gene: NA; clone size: few; V gene: TRBV20-1; J gene: TRBJ2-5; CDR3 DNA: TGCAGTGCTCAACTCCGGGACCAAGAGACCCAGTACTTC; CDR3 protein: CSAQLRDQETQYF
D gene: NA; clone size: NA; V gene: TRBV30; J gene: TRBJ1-6; CDR3 DNA: TGTGCCTGGAGTCGGACGATGAACAATTCACCCCTCCACTTT; CDR3 protein: CAWSRTMNNSPLHF
D gene: TRBD2; clone size: NA; V gene: TRBV4-2; J gene: TRBJ2-1; CDR3 DNA: TGTGCCAGCAGCCAAGCCCTCCGGGCGGGGGCCTACAATGAGCAGTTCTTC; CDR3 protein: CASSQALRAGAYNEQFF
D gene: NA; clone size: few; V gene: TRBV12-3/TRBV12-4; J gene: TRBJ2-1; CDR3 DNA: TGTGCCAGCAGTTTAGCGCGATCGCGAAGCGAGCAGTTCTTC; CDR3 protein: CASSLARSRSEQFF
D gene: NA; clone size: NA; V gene: TRBV7-2; J gene: TRBJ2-5; CDR3 DNA: TGTGCCAGCAGCTTACTCGGGCTGGAGACCCAGTACTTC; CDR3 protein: CASSLLGLETQYF
D gene: TRBD1; clone size: few; V gene: TRBV4-1; J gene: TRBJ1-4; CDR3 DNA: TGCGCCAGCAGCCAACCCCGACAGGGCGCGTTTGAAAAACTGTTTTTT; CDR3 protein: CASSQPRQGAFEKLFF
D gene: TRBD1; clone size: many; V gene: TRBV28; J gene: TRBJ2-1; CDR3 DNA: TGTGCCAGCAGTTCGAAGTGGGGACAGTTGAGCAATGAGCAGTTCTTC; CDR3 protein: CASSSKWGQLSNEQFF
D gene: TRBD2; clone size: NA; V gene: TRBV20-1; J gene: TRBJ2-1; CDR3 DNA: TGCAGTGCTAGAGGCTTAGCGGGAGGCCTTGAGCAGTTCTTC; CDR3 protein: CSARGLAGGLEQFF
D gene: TRBD2; clone size: NA; V gene: TRBV5-8; J gene: TRBJ2-2; CDR3 DNA: TGTGCCAGCAGCTCCTTACCGCTAGCGGGAGTTTCCGGGGAGCTGTTTTTT; CDR3 protein: CASSSLPLAGVSGELFF
D gene: TRBD2; clone size: many; V gene: TRBV29-1; J gene: TRBJ2-1; CDR3 DNA: TGCAGCGTTGAGGTAACTAGCGGAAACAATGAGCAGTTCTTC; CDR3 protein: CSVEVTSGNNEQFF
D gene: NA; clone size: many; V gene: TRBV28; J gene: TRBJ2-7; CDR3 DNA: TGTGCCAGCTGTACTTCCTCCAATTCCTACGAGCAGTACTTC; CDR3 protein: CASCTSSNSYEQYF
D gene: TRBD1; clone size: few; V gene: TRBV4-2; J gene: TRBJ2-7; CDR3 DNA: TGTGCCAGCAGCCAAGATCGCAGGGGGAACTACGAGCAGTACTTC; CDR3 protein: CASSQDRRGNYEQYF
D gene: TRBD2; clone size: many; V gene: TRBV7-2; J gene: TRBJ2-1; CDR3 DNA: TGTGCCAGCAGCGGCTACGACGCTAGCGGGAGTTACAGTGAGCAGTTCTTC; CDR3 protein: CASSGYDASGSYSEQFF
D gene: NA; clone size: NA; V gene: TRBV29-1; J gene: TRBJ1-2; CDR3 DNA: TGCAGCATCCGGGACCCCGGGCGAGATGGCTACACCTTC; CDR3 protein: CSIRDPGRDGYTF
D gene: TRBD1; clone size: many; V gene: TRBV10-3; J gene: TRBJ2-3; CDR3 DNA: TGTGCCATCAGCGGACAGGGCGGCACAGATACGCAGTATTTT; CDR3 protein: CAISGQGGTDTQYF
D gene: TRBD2; clone size: NA; V gene: TRBV7-9; J gene: TRBJ2-7; CDR3 DNA: TGTGCCAGCAGCGCCCTTGTGGGGGGGTCCTACGAGCAGTACTTC; CDR3 protein: CASSALVGGSYEQYF
D gene: NA; clone size: many; V gene: TRBV27; J gene: TRBJ1-5; CDR3 DNA: TGTGCCAGCAGTTTATCGGGGGGGACGGTCAGCAATCAGCCCCAGCATTTT; CDR3 protein: CASSLSGGTVSNQPQHF
D gene: TRBD2; clone size: many; V gene: TRBV29-1; J gene: TRBJ2-1; CDR3 DNA: TGCAGCGTACCACTAGCGAACAATGAGCAGTTCTTC; CDR3 protein: CSVPLANNEQFF
D gene: TRBD2; clone size: NA; V gene: TRBV20-1; J gene: TRBJ2-1; CDR3 DNA: TGCAGTGCTAGACAATCGGGGGGGTTCTCCTACAATGAGCAGTTCTTC; CDR3 protein: CSARQSGGFSYNEQFF
D gene: NA; clone size: few; V gene: TRBV6-1; J gene: TRBJ1-3; CDR3 DNA: TGTGCCAGCAGTACGGGACGGACGAGCTCTGGAAACACCATATATTTT; CDR3 protein: CASSTGRTSSGNTIYF
D gene: NA; clone size: NA; V gene: TRBV12-3/TRBV12-4; J gene: TRBJ2-1; CDR3 DNA: TGTGCCAGCAGTTTCTCGGGTCCCGAAGGGCAGTTCTTC; CDR3 protein: CASSFSGPEGQFF
D gene: TRBD2; clone size: many; V gene: TRBV6-2/TRBV6-3; J gene: TRBJ2-1; CDR3 DNA: TGTGCCAGCAGTCGGCTAGCGGCAAACAATGAGCAGTTCTTC; CDR3 protein: CASSRLAANNEQFF
D gene: TRBD1; clone size: NA; V gene: TRBV6-2/TRBV6-3; J gene: TRBJ1-1; CDR3 DNA: TGTGCCAGCAATTTAGACAGGGTGAAGACTGAAGCTTTCTTT; CDR3 protein: CASNLDRVKTEAFF
D gene: TRBD1; clone size: many; V gene: TRBV20-1; J gene: TRBJ1-2; CDR3 DNA: TGCAGTGCTCTTGACAGGGTGAACTATGGCTACACCTTC; CDR3 protein: CSALDRVNYGYTF
D gene: NA; clone size: NA; V gene: TRBV20-1; J gene: TRBJ2-7; CDR3 DNA: TGCAGTGCTATGGACGAGGCGATCGGCGAGCAGTACTTC; CDR3 protein: CSAMDEAIGEQYF
D gene: NA; clone size: NA; V gene: TRBV5-6; J gene: TRBJ2-1; CDR3 DNA: TGTGCCAGCAGCTTGGGGACACTTGAGCAGTTCTTC; CDR3 protein: CASSLGTLEQFF
D gene: NA; clone size: few; V gene: TRBV6-2/TRBV6-3; J gene: TRBJ2-5; CDR3 DNA: TGTGCCAGCAGTTACTCGACGGTGGAGACCCAGTACTTC; CDR3 protein: CASSYSTVETQYF
D gene: NA; clone size: NA; V gene: TRBV4-3; J gene: TRBJ1-2; CDR3 DNA: TGCGCCAGCAGCCAAGATAAGGGGGGAGGCTACACCTTC; CDR3 protein: CASSQDKGGGYTF
D gene: NA; clone size: few; V gene: TRBV7-2; J gene: TRBJ1-1; CDR3 DNA: TGTGCCAGCAGCTCAAGACGGATGAACACTGAAGCTTTCTTT; CDR3 protein: CASSSRRMNTEAFF
D gene: TRBD2; clone size: few; V gene: TRBV20-1; J gene: TRBJ2-7; CDR3 DNA: TGCAGTGCTAGTGGGACTAGCGAGGTGCAGTACTTC; CDR3 protein: CSASGTSEVQYF
D gene: TRBD2; clone size: NA; V gene: TRBV7-2; J gene: TRBJ2-5; CDR3 DNA: TGTGCCAGCAGCCGCAGGACTAGCGGCCAAGAGACCCAGTACTTC; CDR3 protein: CASSRRTSGQETQYF
D gene: NA; clone size: NA; V gene: TRBV7-2; J gene: TRBJ2-1; CDR3 DNA: TGTGCCAGCACGGCGGGATCCTACAATGAGCAGTTCTTC; CDR3 protein: CASTAGSYNEQFF
D gene: NA; clone size: NA; V gene: TRBV12-3/TRBV12-4; J gene: TRBJ1-1; CDR3 DNA: TGTGCCAGCAGTTTAGATGCAGGTGTGAACACTGAAGCTTTCTTT; CDR3 protein: CASSLDAGVNTEAFF
D gene: TRBD2; clone size: few; V gene: TRBV15; J gene: TRBJ2-7; CDR3 DNA: TGTGCCACCAGCAGAGAACTAGCGGGCAGTTACGAGCAGTACTTC; CDR3 protein: CATSRELAGSYEQYF
D gene: NA; clone size: few; V gene: TRBV11-2; J gene: TRBJ1-1; CDR3 DNA: TGTGCCAGCAGCTCCCCGGGAAAGGGACGGAACACTGAAGCTTTCTTT; CDR3 protein: CASSSPGKGRNTEAFF
D gene: TRBD2; clone size: NA; V gene: TRBV20-1; J gene: TRBJ2-7; CDR3 DNA: TGCGCTAGCGGTAGGGAGGAGCTCGAGCAGTACTTC; CDR3 protein: CASGREELEQYF
D gene: NA; clone size: NA; V gene: TRBV20-1; J gene: TRBJ1-6; CDR3 DNA: TGCAGTGCTAGAGATGGGGCAGCCATTAATTCACCCCTCCACTTT; CDR3 protein: CSARDGAAINSPLHF
D gene: NA; clone size: NA; V gene: TRBV4-2; J gene: TRBJ2-7; CDR3 DNA: TGTGCCAGCAGCCAGGCCGGGACACAGAGCTCCTACGAGCAGTACTTC; CDR3 protein: CASSQAGTQSSYEQYF
D gene: NA; clone size: few; V gene: TRBV12-3/TRBV12-4; J gene: TRBJ1-5; CDR3 DNA: TGTGCCAGCACCCTCGAGGCCGATCAGCCCCAGCATTTT; CDR3 protein: CASTLEADQPQHF
D gene: NA; clone size: NA; V gene: TRBV20-1; J gene: TRBJ1-4; CDR3 DNA: TGCAGTGCCGTGGGCGGGGCAGCCGACGAAAAACTGTTTTTT; CDR3 protein: CSAVGGAADEKLFF
D gene: NA; clone size: many; V gene: TRBV13; J gene: TRBJ2-2; CDR3 DNA: TGTGCCAGCAGCTTAAGCCGTAACACCGGGGAGCTGTTTTTT; CDR3 protein: CASSLSRNTGELFF